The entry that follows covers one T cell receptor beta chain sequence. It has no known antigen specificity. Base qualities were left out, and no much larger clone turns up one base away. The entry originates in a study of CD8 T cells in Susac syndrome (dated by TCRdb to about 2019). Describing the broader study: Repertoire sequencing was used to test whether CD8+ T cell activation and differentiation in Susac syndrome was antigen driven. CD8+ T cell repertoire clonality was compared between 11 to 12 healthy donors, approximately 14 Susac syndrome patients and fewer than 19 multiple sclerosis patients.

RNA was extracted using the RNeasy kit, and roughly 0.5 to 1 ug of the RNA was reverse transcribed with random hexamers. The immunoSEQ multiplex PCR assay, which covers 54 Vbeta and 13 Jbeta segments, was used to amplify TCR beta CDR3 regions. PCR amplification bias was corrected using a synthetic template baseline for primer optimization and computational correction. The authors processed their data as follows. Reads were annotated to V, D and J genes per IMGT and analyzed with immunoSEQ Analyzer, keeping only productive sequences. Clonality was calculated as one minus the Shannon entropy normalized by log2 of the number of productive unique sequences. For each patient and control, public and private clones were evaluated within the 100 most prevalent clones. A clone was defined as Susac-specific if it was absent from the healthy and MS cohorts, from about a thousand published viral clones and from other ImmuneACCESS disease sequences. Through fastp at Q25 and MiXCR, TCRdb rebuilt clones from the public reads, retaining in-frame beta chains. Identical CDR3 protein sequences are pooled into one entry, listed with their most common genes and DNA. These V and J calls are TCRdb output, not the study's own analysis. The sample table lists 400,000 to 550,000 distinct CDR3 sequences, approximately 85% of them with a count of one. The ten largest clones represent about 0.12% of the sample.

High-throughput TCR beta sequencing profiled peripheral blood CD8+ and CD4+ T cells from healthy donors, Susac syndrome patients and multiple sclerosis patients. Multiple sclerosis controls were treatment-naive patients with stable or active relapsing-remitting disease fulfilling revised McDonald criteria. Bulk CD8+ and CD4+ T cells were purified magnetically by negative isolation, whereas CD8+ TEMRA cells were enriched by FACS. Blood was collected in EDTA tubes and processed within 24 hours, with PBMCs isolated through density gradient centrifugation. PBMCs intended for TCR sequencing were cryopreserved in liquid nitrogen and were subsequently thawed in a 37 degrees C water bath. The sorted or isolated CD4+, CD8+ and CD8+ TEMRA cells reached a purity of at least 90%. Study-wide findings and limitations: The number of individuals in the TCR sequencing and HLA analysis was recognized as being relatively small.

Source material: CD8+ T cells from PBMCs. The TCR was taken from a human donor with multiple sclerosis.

CDR3 protein: CASTTAEGQLNTEAFF. The DNA reads TGTGCCAGCACCACCGCCGAGGGACAGCTAAACACTGAAGCTTTCTTT. The sequence joins TRBV7-9 to TRBJ1-1; TRBD1 aligns with 7 central bases. The germline V and J ends show losses of 7 bases and 2 bases respectively, and no gene match explains 13 bases of the junction. The germline V gene (reference sequence) yields SEHNR for CDR1 and FQNEAQ for CDR2. The CDR3 starts with the cysteine, ends with the phenylalanine, and has 16 residues. CDR3 DNA only is kept here, 48 bases in frame from base 1.